The 8 T cell receptor beta chains reported below all come from one sample, sequenced in a study of T cell changes during pregnancy in multiple sclerosis. Some clones are missing from TCRdb's copy, which holds only in-frame ones; the method was immunoSEQ multiplex PCR. The sample includes 95,000 to 150,000 clones, approximately 94% of them seen just once. Sequencing was performed on peripheral blood, taken before pregnancy. The source of these receptors is a female donor with multiple sclerosis, enrolled in a pregnancy study.

The rearrangement uses TRBV7-9 and TRBJ2-3; 10 nucleotides line up with TRBD2. Germline-derived CDR1 and CDR2 are SEHNR and FQNEAQ (reference sequence). This CDR3 contains 15 residues. Trimming took 4 bases from V and 0 from J; bases not matched to a gene: 1. Here the CDR3 DNA reads TGTGCCAGCAGCTGGACTAGCGGTAGCACAGATACGCAGTATTTT. This translates into CASSWTSGSTDTQYF.

The rearrangement links TRBV6-1 to TRBJ2-2, with D possibly TRBD2 on 6 matching bases. The CDR3 runs to 15 residues. The germline gives CDR1 MNHNS, CDR2 SASEGT. The V and J ends lost 5 bases and 5 bases respectively, with 15 bases between them. CDR3 DNA: TGTGCCAGCAGTCCGACGGGAGTGAAGACCGGGGAGCTGTTTTTT. Encoded protein: CASSPTGVKTGELFF.

The chain employs TRBV4-2 and TRBJ1-1; D might be TRBD1 (5 bases). The CDR3 loop spans 13 amino acids. Trimming pared 1 base from V and 11 bases from J, leaving 14 bases between. CDR1 LGHNA and CDR2 YNFKEQ come from the germline V gene. CDR3 sequence: CASSQVGGDRAFF. The DNA for the CDR3 is TGTGCCAGCAGCCAAGTCGGGGGGGATCGGGCTTTCTTT.

This clone has a handful of counts. The chain combines TRBV7-9 with TRBJ1-1, with TRBD1 as a possible D gene (5 bases). Germline values: CDR1 SEHNR, CDR2 FQNEAQ (reference sequence). This CDR3 spans 14 amino acids. V was trimmed by 1 base and J by 5 bases, leaving 11 bases between them. CDR3 nucleotide sequence: TGTGCCAGCAGCTTAGTGTCAGGGAGGACTGAAGCTTTCTTT. Translation: CASSLVSGRTEAFF.

The rearrangement links TRBV27 to TRBJ2-7; 7 nucleotides align to TRBD1. V trimming: 3 bases; J trimming: 2 bases; junction bases outside the gene matches: 10. Germline assignment: CDR1 MNHEY and CDR2 SMNVEV (reference sequence). CDR3 length: 16 residues. In DNA form, the CDR3 reads TGTGCCAGCAGTTTGACAAGCTGGACAGGAGCCTACGAGCAGTACTTC. Encoded protein: CASSLTSWTGAYEQYF.

The chain uses TRBV9 and TRBJ1-1, with TRBD1 as a possible D gene (5 bases). Trimming cost V 0 bases and J 3 bases, with 12 bases left between them. In germline, CDR1 is SGDLS, CDR2 YYNGEE. The CDR3 has 15 residues. The CDR3 is CASSVVRGSHTEAFF. The CDR3 DNA is TGTGCCAGCAGCGTAGTTCGGGGGTCTCACACTGAAGCTTTCTTT. Looking up the rest from reference TRBV9 and TRBJ1-1 gives the full variable domain: DSGVTQTPKHLITATGQRVTLRCSPRSGDLSVYWYQQSLDQGLQFLIQYYNGEERAKGNILERFSAQQFPDLHSELNLSSLELGDSALYFCASSVVRGSHTEAFFGQGTRLTVV.

V and J are TRBV5-8 and TRBJ2-2, with TRBD2 matching over 7 bases. The CDR3 is 15 amino acids. With V trimmed by 1 base and J by 6 bases, 6 bases remained unmatched. The germline V gene has CDR1 SGHTS and CDR2 YDEGEE. The chain's CDR3 is CASSLLSLAAGELFF. DNA for the CDR3: TGTGCCAGCAGCTTGTTGTCCCTAGCGGCCGGGGAGCTGTTTTTT.

V is TRBV11-3 and J is TRBJ1-3, with D hard to call. V was shortened by 5 bases and J by 0 bases, with 5 bases between the two germline ends. CDR1 and CDR2 (germline): SGHNT, YENEEA. CDR3 size: 13 residues. As DNA, the CDR3 is TGTGCCAGCAGCCTTAACTCTGGAAACACCATATATTTT. Translated: CASSLNSGNTIYF.